These 32 T cell receptor beta chains originate from one sample sequenced in a study of shared T cell receptors in the human thymus (dated by TCRdb to about 2021). The library was produced with the immunoSEQ multiplex PCR assay. TCRdb holds this immuneACCESS table with in-frame rearrangements only. Some clones are missing; in checked studies, unresolved V genes explain under half, and the rest has no known cause. For this sample the table gives approximately 580,000 clones, of which about 80% were detected only once. The ten largest clones add up to 0.01% to 0.015% of the sample. These same records also appear under a second study, on human thymus T cells.

Input material: thymocytes. The receptor source for this set is a boy under three years old with a congenital heart defect. Donor details come from another sample of the same person, matched by shared clones.

This clone occurred a few times. The chain uses TRBV5-6 and TRBJ2-1; TRBD2 aligns across 14 bases. CDR3 length equals 19 residues. V dropped 4 bases and J dropped 0; count of bases not matched to a gene: 9. Germline assignment: CDR1 SGHDT and CDR2 YYEEEE. CDR3 region: CASSPGLAGAVSSYNEQFF. For the CDR3, the DNA is TGTGCCAGCAGCCCGGGACTAGCGGGAGCCGTCAGCTCCTACAATGAGCAGTTCTTC.

This chain joins TRBV7-3 and TRBJ2-1; 8 bases are shared with TRBD1. V trimming: 4 bases; J trimming: 8 bases; junction bases outside the gene matches: 16. The CDR3 contains 17 residues. CDR1 SGHTA and CDR2 FQGTGA come from the germline V gene. In nucleotides, the CDR3 is TGTGCCAGCAGCTCATCTGGGGGAGACAGGGGATGGGATGAGCAGTTCTTC. It yields the protein CASSSSGGDRGWDEQFF.

This chain uses TRBV29-1 with TRBJ2-4; the match to TRBD2 covers 14 bases. Germline assignment: CDR1 SQVTM and CDR2 ANQGSEA. V dropped 6 bases and J dropped 6; count of bases not matched to a gene: 4. The CDR3 has 14 amino acids. CDR3 nucleotide sequence: TGCAGCGTCAAGACTAGCGGGAGGGGAAACATTCAGTACTTC. Its protein is CSVKTSGRGNIQYF.

This sequence joins TRBV6-1 and TRBJ1-5; 11 nucleotides align to TRBD1. V dropped 3 bases and J dropped 2; count of bases not matched to a gene: 6. The CDR3 contains 17 residues. Looked up from germline, CDR1 is MNHNS and CDR2 is SASEGT. This CDR3 reads CASSDRTGGRGNQPQHF. The CDR3 nucleotides read TGTGCCAGCAGTGACAGGACAGGGGGCCGGGGCAATCAGCCCCAGCATTTT.

The chain has TRBV4-2 and TRBJ2-3; 13 bases align to TRBD2. The V gene end was trimmed by 2 bases and the J gene end by 5 bases; junction bases not matched to a gene: 7. The CDR3 sequence is 17 residues long. Germline V CDR1 and CDR2: LGHNA, YNFKEQ. CDR3 bases: TGTGCCAGCAGCCAACCCTATAGGACTAGCGGGAGAGATACGCAGTATTTT. Protein: CASSQPYRTSGRDTQYF.

The genes are TRBV5-6 and TRBJ2-7, with unresolved D. V lost 2 bases to trimming and J lost 5 bases, with 20 bases between them. The V gene's germline CDR1 is SGHDT and CDR2 YYEEEE. The CDR3 length is 16 residues. CDR3 nucleotides: TGTGCCAGCAGCTTACGGCGAAGGCTGGGCCGCCACGAGCAGTACTTC. Protein sequence: CASSLRRRLGRHEQYF.

The CDR3 here is CASSIGGQRERETGELFF. CDR3 sequence (DNA): TGTGCCAGTAGTATCGGGGGGCAGCGGGAGAGGGAGACCGGGGAGCTGTTTTTT. V is TRBV19 and J is TRBJ2-2, with TRBD2 identical over 8 bases. The CDR3 is made up of 18 amino acids. The germline V gene encodes CDR1 LNHDA and CDR2 SQIVND (reference sequence). V lost 3 bases to trimming and J lost 5 bases; unmatched junction nucleotides: 14.

This clone was detected only once. The chain is built from TRBV15 and TRBJ2-7, with D possibly matching TRBD2 (5 bases). The germline V and J ends were trimmed by 0 bases and 11 bases, with 20 bases remaining between them. This CDR3 is 15 amino acids long. Germline CDR1 LNHNV, CDR2 YYDKDF (reference sequence). The CDR3 region is CATSRDNPRVRTKYF. CDR3 nucleotides: TGTGCCACCAGCAGAGATAACCCGCGGGTCCGGACCAAGTACTTC.

The chain has TRBV29-1 and TRBJ2-4; 7 bases are shared with TRBD1. CDR1 SQVTM and CDR2 ANQGSEA come from the germline V gene. V lost 6 bases, J lost 3 bases, and 8 bases stayed unmatched. The CDR3 is 14 amino acids. In nucleotides, the CDR3 is TGCAGCGTCCAGTCCAACAGGGGCAAAAACATTCAGTACTTC. It codes for CSVQSNRGKNIQYF.

The rearrangement links TRBV4-3 to TRBJ2-3; possible D gene TRBD2, 5 bases. The CDR3 consists of 18 residues. Germline V lookup: CDR1 LGHNA, CDR2 YSLEER. V lost 1 base, J lost 2 bases, and 19 bases lay in between. CDR3 DNA sequence: TGCGCCAGCAGCCAAGCCCAAGCGGAGCTGTTACCCACAGATACGCAGTATTTT. This translates into CASSQAQAELLPTDTQYF.

Of note for this clone: Its ends do not fully match the called genes, so a read error is possible. The V call is TRBV7-2, the J call TRBJ2-1; 10 nucleotides line up with TRBD2. Germline CDR1 is SGHTA and CDR2 is FQGNSA. The CDR3 spans 11 residues. The CDR3 nucleotides read TGTGCCAGCACAGCGGGGGGGCCTAAGCTCTTC. Its protein is CASTAGGPKLF.

The chain links TRBV5-6 to TRBJ1-1, with unresolved D. This CDR3 has 12 residues. Per the germline V gene, CDR1 is SGHDT and CDR2 is YYEEEE. V lost 2 bases and J lost 6, with 8 bases in between. The CDR3 loop reads CASSLSRAEAFF. The CDR3 bases are TGTGCCAGCAGCTTATCGCGGGCTGAAGCTTTCTTT. Based on the CDR3 plus reference TRBV5-6 and TRBJ1-1, the full variable domain is DAGVTQSPTHLIKTRGQQVTLRCSPKSGHDTVSWYQQALGQGPQFIFQYYEEEERQRGNFPDRFSGHQFPNYSSELNVNALLLGDSALYLCASSLSRAEAFFGQGTRLTVV.

This chain joins TRBV19 and TRBJ1-2; TRBD1 aligns across 9 bases. Germline loops: CDR1 LNHDA, CDR2 SQIVND (reference sequence). The CDR3 totals 15 residues. J was trimmed by 7 bases and V by 4 bases; bases with no gene match: 10. The CDR3 protein is CASSTLGRTGAGYTF. CDR3 nucleotides: TGTGCCAGTAGTACCTTGGGACGGACAGGGGCTGGCTACACCTTC.

In this sample, this clone turned up a few times. The chain recombines TRBV28 with TRBJ1-2; possible D gene TRBD1, 6 bases. This CDR3 spans 14 amino acids. Trimming pared 2 bases from V and 6 bases from J, leaving 13 bases between. CDR1 MDHEN and CDR2 SYDVKM come from the germline V gene. The CDR3, as DNA: TGTGCCAGCAGTTTACCCCGGACAGATCATGGCTACACCTTC. This encodes CASSLPRTDHGYTF.

The genes are TRBV28 and TRBJ2-3; D might be TRBD2 (6 bases). This CDR3 is 14 amino acids long. Between the trimmed V and J ends, which lost 2 bases and 6 bases, there was a span of 12 bases. Looked up from germline, CDR1 is MDHEN and CDR2 is SYDVKM. The DNA for the CDR3 is TGTGCCAGCAGTTTACGCGGGGCAGGGGATACGCAGTATTTT. This sequence encodes CASSLRGAGDTQYF.

CDR3 region: CASSLLSSQETQYF. The CDR3 DNA follows: TGTGCCAGCAGCTTACTTAGCAGTCAAGAGACCCAGTACTTC. V usage is TRBV7-2 and J usage is TRBJ2-5; D not certain. Germline CDR1 SGHTA, CDR2 FQGNSA. The germline V and J ends were trimmed by 2 bases and 2 bases, with 9 bases remaining between them. This CDR3 comprises 14 residues.

The V and J genes are TRBV7-9 and TRBJ2-1, with 11 bases aligning to TRBD2. The germline V gene has CDR1 SEHNR and CDR2 FQNEAQ (reference sequence). This CDR3 spans 16 amino acids. Losses at the gene ends were 5 bases for V and 6 bases for J; bases not matched to a gene: 9. CDR3 DNA: TGTGCCAGCAGCGCCGAACTAGCGGGAGTTAGCAATGAGCAGTTCTTC. Protein sequence: CASSAELAGVSNEQFF.

This chain connects TRBV4-3 to TRBJ2-7, with D tentatively TRBD1 (8 bases). Trimming stripped 1 base from V and 2 bases from J, with 18 bases between. The CDR3 has 17 residues. Germline V gene lookup returns CDR1 LGHNA and CDR2 YSLEER. CDR3 bases: TGCGCCAGCAGCCAAGTCACAGGGGGGGATAGGACCTACGAGCAGTACTTC. As protein: CASSQVTGGDRTYEQYF.

The chain employs TRBV4-3 and TRBJ2-7; TRBD2 aligns across 7 bases. The CDR3 covers 16 residues. J lost 6 bases, V lost 0 bases, and 11 bases had no gene match. Germline V gene lookup returns CDR1 LGHNA and CDR2 YSLEER. The CDR3: CASSQDGRRRECEQYF. CDR3 in DNA: TGCGCCAGCAGCCAAGATGGGCGTCGGCGGGAGTGCGAGCAGTACTTC.

There are a few counts of this clone. This sequence joins TRBV9 and TRBJ2-3; TRBD2 aligns across 8 bases. The CDR3 covers 17 residues. Germline trimming cut 0 bases from V and 0 bases from J; bases unmatched to any gene: 6. Germline CDR1 and CDR2: SGDLS and YYNGEE. CDR3 sequence reads: CASSVESGSISTDTQYF. CDR3 coding DNA: TGTGCCAGCAGCGTAGAAAGCGGGAGCATAAGCACAGATACGCAGTATTTT. Drawing the rest from reference TRBV9 and TRBJ2-3, the complete variable domain is DSGVTQTPKHLITATGQRVTLRCSPRSGDLSVYWYQQSLDQGLQFLIQYYNGEERAKGNILERFSAQQFPDLHSELNLSSLELGDSALYFCASSVESGSISTDTQYFGPGTRLTVL.

This clone was found a few times. The gene calls are TRBV2 and TRBJ1-5; D is unclear. V shed 0 bases and J shed 6 bases, with 21 bases lying between them. The germline gives CDR1 SNHLY, CDR2 FYNNEI. The CDR3 loop spans 18 amino acids. CDR3 nucleotides: TGTGCCAGCAGTGAAGCGCGAGTGGTTGGAGGGAGACGTCAGCCCCAGCATTTT. It encodes CASSEARVVGGRRQPQHF.

The chain has TRBV28 and TRBJ1-5; a possible D gene is TRBD1 (5 bases). Per the germline V gene, CDR1 is MDHEN and CDR2 is SYDVKM. The CDR3 has 16 residues. Trimming took 2 bases from V and 4 from J, leaving 15 bases between them. The CDR3 protein is CASSLHPCWTNQPQHF. DNA of the CDR3: TGTGCCAGCAGTTTACACCCCTGCTGGACAAATCAGCCCCAGCATTTT.

The J gene is TRBJ1-4, the V gene TRBV14; TRBD1 might be the D (6 bases). The germline V and J ends were trimmed by 4 bases and 10 bases, with 16 bases remaining between them. Looked up from germline, CDR1 is SGHDN and CDR2 is FVKESK. This CDR3 is 14 amino acids long. The CDR3, as DNA: TGTGCCAGCAGCCCGGGACACCCGTTCCGAAAACTGTTTTTT. Protein sequence: CASSPGHPFRKLFF. The whole variable domain, remainder taken from reference TRBV14 and TRBJ1-4, is EAGVTQFPSHSVIEKGQTVTLRCDPISGHDNLYWYRRVMGKEIKFLLHFVKESKQDESGMPNNRFLAERTGGTYSTLKVQPAELEDSGVYFCASSPGHPFRKLFFGSGTQLSVL.

CDR3 residues: CASSPWRPGAQYF. For the CDR3, the DNA is TGTGCCAGCAGCCCCTGGCGGCCCGGGGCCCAGTACTTC. The chain carries TRBV7-6 and TRBJ2-5; the D gene is possibly TRBD2 (5 bases). CDR1 is SGHVS, CDR2 FNYEAQ, per germline. The germline V and J ends were trimmed by 5 bases and 9 bases, with 16 bases remaining between them. The CDR3 runs to 13 residues.

In this sample, this clone turned up once. This chain connects TRBV10-2 to TRBJ2-3; 8 bases are shared with TRBD2. V shed 0 bases and J 2 bases; nucleotides not matched to a gene: 10. Germline lookup yields CDR1 WSHSY and CDR2 SAAADI. CDR3 length: 18 amino acids. CDR3 protein: CASSESGTSVQPTDTQYF. CDR3 sequence (DNA): TGCGCCAGCAGTGAGTCTGGGACTAGTGTGCAGCCCACAGATACGCAGTATTTT.

The chain links TRBV4-1 to TRBJ2-1; D possibly corresponds to TRBD2 (6 bases). From germline, CDR1 is MGHRA and CDR2 YSYEKL. With 3 bases removed from V and 4 bases from J, the gap between germline ends came to 13 bases. The CDR3 has 15 residues. This CDR3 reads CASSQTSYPYNEQFF. The CDR3 DNA reads TGCGCCAGCAGCCAGACTAGTTACCCTTACAATGAGCAGTTCTTC.

The chain has TRBV7-9 and TRBJ2-5; D is ambiguous. V lost 5 bases to trimming and J lost 1 base, with 8 bases between them. The germline V gene has CDR1 SEHNR and CDR2 FQNEAQ (reference sequence). This CDR3 has 13 residues. The CDR3 nucleotides read TGTGCCAGCAGCGGCCGGGTCCAAGAGACCCAGTACTTC. It yields the protein CASSGRVQETQYF.

A single count supports this clone. The chain employs TRBV2 and TRBJ2-7, with 9 bases aligning to TRBD1. Trimming cost V 4 bases and J 3 bases; bases outside gene matches: 19. Germline V gene lookup returns CDR1 SNHLY and CDR2 FYNNEI. The CDR3 has 19 residues. The CDR3 DNA sequence: TGTGCCAGCAGTGTCGAGGTTCCTTACCGGGACAGGGCATTCTACGAGCAGTACTTC. Protein sequence: CASSVEVPYRDRAFYEQYF.

V and J are TRBV28 and TRBJ1-2; tentatively, D is TRBD1 (5 bases). Trimming shortened V by 6 bases and J by 6 bases, and 20 bases separated the two germline ends. This CDR3 region has 15 residues. Germline CDR1 MDHEN, CDR2 SYDVKM. This chain's CDR3 is CASSFRLTGVNGYTF. The CDR3 DNA reads TGTGCCAGCAGCTTTCGCCTGACGGGGGTCAATGGCTACACCTTC.

The chain has TRBV5-1 and TRBJ2-5; 9 bases match TRBD1. The last part of the DNA fits TRBJ2-7 better; the J call may be wrong. The CDR3 length is 16 residues. Germline CDR1 is SGHRS and CDR2 is YFSETQ. The CDR3 DNA follows: TGCGCCAGCAGCGCCAAGGACAGGGGACGGAGCTACGAGCAGTACTTC. This sequence encodes CASSAKDRGRSYEQYF.

The chain employs TRBV7-9 and TRBJ2-7; 7 nucleotides align to TRBD1. This CDR3 region has 13 residues. The V segment lost 5 bases and the J segment 9 bases; nucleotides outside the gene matches: 10. Per the germline V gene, CDR1 is SEHNR and CDR2 is FQNEAQ (reference sequence). CDR3 region: CASSTWDSVRQYF. In DNA form, the CDR3 reads TGTGCCAGCAGCACTTGGGACAGTGTAAGGCAGTACTTC.

The chain combines TRBV11-2 with TRBJ2-7; D remains ambiguous. From germline, CDR1 is SGHAT and CDR2 FQNNGV. Trimming removed 4 bases from V and 0 bases from J, with 10 bases in between. The CDR3 length is 14 residues. In nucleotides, the CDR3 is TGTGCCAGCAGCTCTGGCGGATCCTCCTACGAGCAGTACTTC. Translating gives CASSSGGSSYEQYF. Using reference TRBV11-2 and TRBJ2-7 for the parts outside the CDR3, the full variable domain is EAGVAQSPRYKIIEKRQSVAFWCNPISGHATLYWYQQILGQGPKLLIQFQNNGVVDDSQLPKDRFSAERLKGVDSTLKIQPAKLEDSAVYLCASSSGGSSYEQYFGPGTRLTVT.